This TCR beta chain originates from a study of cytomegalovirus exposure and HLA in healthy donors. Study overall: Early released data comprised tens of millions of unique TCRs from HLA-typed donors.

Germline CDR1 reads MNHEY; CDR2 reads SVGAGI. CDR3 length equals 15 residues. Deletions cut 0 bases from V and 3 bases from J, with 9 bases between. A multiplex PCR was run with 60 Vbeta primers and 13 Jbeta primers. Clones were read by immunoSEQ multiplex PCR, and TCRdb kept only the in-frame ones, dropping some. The table includes 150,000 to 200,000 clones, 75% to 85% detected once. The specimen was PBMCs. This TCR was recovered from a woman between 50 and 59 years old in good health and CMV-seronegative. V usage is TRBV6-5 and J usage is TRBJ2-1, with D possibly TRBD1 on 5 matching bases. As DNA, the CDR3 is TGTGCCAGCAGTTACTCGGACAACAACTACAATGAGCAGTTCTTC. Amino acid sequence: CASSYSDNNYNEQFF.